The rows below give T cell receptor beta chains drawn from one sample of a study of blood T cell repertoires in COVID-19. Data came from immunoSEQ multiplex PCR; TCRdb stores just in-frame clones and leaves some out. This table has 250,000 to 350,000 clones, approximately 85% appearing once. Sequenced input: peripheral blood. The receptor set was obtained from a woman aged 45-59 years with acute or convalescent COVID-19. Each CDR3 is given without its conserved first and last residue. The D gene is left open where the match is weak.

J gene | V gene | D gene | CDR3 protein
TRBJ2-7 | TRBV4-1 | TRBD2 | ASSQVANSGSLSYEQY
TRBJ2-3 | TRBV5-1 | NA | ASSLPPQGGGASDTQY
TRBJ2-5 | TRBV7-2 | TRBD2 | ASSLNAPLAGGQETQY
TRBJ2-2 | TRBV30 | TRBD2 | AWGLAGATGELF
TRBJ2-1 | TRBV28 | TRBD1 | ASTLRDREEQF
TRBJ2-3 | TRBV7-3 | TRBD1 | ASSLRTGGTDTQY
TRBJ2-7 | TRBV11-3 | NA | ASSLEDSSYEQY
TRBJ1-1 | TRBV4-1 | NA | ASSQGMGRANTEAF
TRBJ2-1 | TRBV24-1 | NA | ATSSGPNEQF
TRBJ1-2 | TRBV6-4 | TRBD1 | ASSPGQGFYGYT
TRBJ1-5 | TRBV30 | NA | AWIYRFDSQPQH
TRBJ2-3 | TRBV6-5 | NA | ASRSGTLLTDTQY
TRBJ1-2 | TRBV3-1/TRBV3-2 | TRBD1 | ASSPSDRGRGYT
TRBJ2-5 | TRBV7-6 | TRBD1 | ASSLAAGGSETQY
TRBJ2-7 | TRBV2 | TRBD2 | ASTGTSGAGYEQY
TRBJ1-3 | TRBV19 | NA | ASSTDRFFGNTIY
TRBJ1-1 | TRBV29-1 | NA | SVHYPTGRNTEAF
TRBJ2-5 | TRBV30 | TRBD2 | AWSGTSGRRYQETQY
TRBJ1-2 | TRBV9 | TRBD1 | ASSVTGGGYT
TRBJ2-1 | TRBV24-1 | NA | ATGGGGGYNEQF
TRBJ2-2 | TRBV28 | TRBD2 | ASSLGSGRAKDTGELF
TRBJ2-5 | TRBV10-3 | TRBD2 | AIRNTIAGETQY
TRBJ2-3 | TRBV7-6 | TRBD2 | ASSRWTSGGTDTQY
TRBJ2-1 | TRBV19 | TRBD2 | ASMEREWNEQF
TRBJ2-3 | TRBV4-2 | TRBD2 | ASSQDRLAGGTDTQY
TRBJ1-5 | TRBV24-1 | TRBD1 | ATSVRGQGNQPQH
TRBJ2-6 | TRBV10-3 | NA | AISEGQTRANVLT
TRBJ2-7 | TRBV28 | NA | ASSSGYEQY
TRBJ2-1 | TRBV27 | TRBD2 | ASSPRLAGHLYNEQF
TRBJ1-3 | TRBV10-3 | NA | AISESVSSGNTIY
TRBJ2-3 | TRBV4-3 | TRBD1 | ASSQTRDRGTDTQY
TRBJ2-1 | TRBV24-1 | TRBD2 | ATSGAGGPSSSYNEQF
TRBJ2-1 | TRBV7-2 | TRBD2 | ASSFSSGSLGDEQF
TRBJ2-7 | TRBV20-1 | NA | SAGDYEQY
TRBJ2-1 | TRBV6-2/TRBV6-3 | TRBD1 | ASSLSGQGYNEQF
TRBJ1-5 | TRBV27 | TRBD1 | ASSPNDRGHQPQH
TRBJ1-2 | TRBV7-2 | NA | ASSPRDGGYYGYT
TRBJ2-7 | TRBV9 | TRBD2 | ASSVARTRYYEQY
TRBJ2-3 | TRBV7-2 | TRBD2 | ASSHLGLAGGAGTDTQY
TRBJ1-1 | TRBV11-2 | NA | ASSSGQNLAEAF
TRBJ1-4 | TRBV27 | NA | ASSSRGPNEKLF
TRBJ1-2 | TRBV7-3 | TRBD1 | ASSLGQANYGYT
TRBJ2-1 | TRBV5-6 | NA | ASSHLSSAEQF
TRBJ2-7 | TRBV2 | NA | ASSEMGHYEQY
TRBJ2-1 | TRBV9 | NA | ASAVAPYNEQF
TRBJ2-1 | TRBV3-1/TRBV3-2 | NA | ASSQSRLVQYNNEQF
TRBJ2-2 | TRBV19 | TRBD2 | ASSIPPGLAGNTGELF
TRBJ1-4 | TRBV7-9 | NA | ASSGAVTNEKLF
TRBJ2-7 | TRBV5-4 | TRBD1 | ASSLQGVEREQY
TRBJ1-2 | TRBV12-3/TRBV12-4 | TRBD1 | ASNPVQGGGYT
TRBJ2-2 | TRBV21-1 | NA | ASSGSLYTGELF
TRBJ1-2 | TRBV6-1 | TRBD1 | ASSEGTGGYGYT
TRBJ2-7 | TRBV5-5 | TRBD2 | ASSGLAPREQY
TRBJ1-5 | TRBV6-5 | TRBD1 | ASGLQGSNQPQH
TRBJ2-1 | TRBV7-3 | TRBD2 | ASRPSGGNEQF
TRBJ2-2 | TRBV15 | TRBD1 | ATSLDRDSRNTGELF
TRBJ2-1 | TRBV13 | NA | ASSLFPGNEQF